Each of the 15 T cell receptor beta chains below was sequenced from the same sample in a study of cytomegalovirus exposure and HLA in healthy donors. This PCR relied on a set of 60 Vbeta primers and 13 Jbeta primers. Sequencing used immunoSEQ multiplex PCR; TCRdb keeps in-frame clones, though not all of them. The table has 150,000 to 200,000 clones, around 86% seen once. Specimen: PBMCs. These receptors came from a woman between 18 and 29 years old in good health and CMV-seronegative.

This clone occurred once. Within the sample, other DNA sequences also encode this same CDR3. V gene TRBV10-3 combines with J gene TRBJ2-1; 13 positions agree with TRBD2. The CDR3 length is 14 residues. The J segment lost 8 bases and the V segment lost 4 bases, leaving 2 bases of the junction unmatched. Germline CDR1 ENHRY, CDR2 SYGVKD. CDR3 sequence: CAISGLAGGDEQFF. The CDR3, as DNA: TGTGCCATCAGTGGACTAGCGGGGGGCGATGAGCAGTTCTTC.

The genes are TRBV18 and TRBJ1-5, with D perhaps TRBD1 (6 bases). Germline CDR1 and CDR2: KGHSH and LQKENI. V was clipped by 2 bases and J by 3 bases, with 8 bases between them. The CDR3 covers 14 residues. CDR3 loop: CASSPGGNNQPQHF. In DNA form, the CDR3 reads TGTGCCAGCTCACCAGGGGGCAACAATCAGCCCCAGCATTTT.

This chain uses TRBV2 with TRBJ2-7, with D possibly being TRBD2 (6 bases). CDR3 size: 15 residues. The germline CDR1 and CDR2 sequences are SNHLY and FYNNEI. Trimming shortened V by 6 bases and J by 7 bases, and 22 bases separated the two germline ends. CDR3 amino acids: CASREGLGLMGEQYF. As DNA, the CDR3 is TGTGCCAGCAGGGAGGGACTGGGGCTCATGGGTGAGCAGTACTTC. The full variable domain, its missing parts supplied by reference TRBV2 and TRBJ2-7, is EPEVTQTPSHQVTQMGQEVILRCVPISNHLYFYWYRQILGQKVEFLVSFYNNEISEKSEIFDDQFSVERPDGSNFTLKIRSTKLEDSAMYFCASREGLGLMGEQYFGPGTRLTVT.

This chain joins TRBV18 and TRBJ2-7; TRBD2 agrees at 8 bases. The CDR3 runs 15 residues. V lost 0 bases and J lost 3; bases outside the gene matches: 4. Germline lookup yields CDR1 KGHSH and CDR2 LQKENI. The CDR3 nucleotides read TGTGCCAGCTCACCACCCGGGACTAGGATCTACGAGCAGTACTTC. Translating gives CASSPPGTRIYEQYF.

J is TRBJ2-2 and V is TRBV6-5; no definite D call. The CDR3 consists of 16 residues. CDR1 is MNHEY and CDR2 is SVGAGI in the germline V gene. V dropped 4 bases and J dropped 1 base, with 13 bases sitting between them. This CDR3 is CASSSVGGWNTGELFF. As DNA, the CDR3 is TGTGCCAGCAGTTCCGTTGGCGGATGGAACACCGGGGAGCTGTTTTTT.

The gene calls are TRBV15 and TRBJ2-2; 8 positions agree with TRBD2. CDR1 and CDR2 from the germline V gene are LNHNV and YYDKDF (reference sequence). The CDR3 loop spans 13 amino acids. This CDR3 is CALGLAYTGELFF. DNA of the CDR3: TGTGCACTTGGACTAGCTTACACCGGGGAGCTGTTTTTT. Based on the CDR3 plus reference TRBV15 and TRBJ2-2, the full variable domain is DAMVIQNPRYQVTQFGKPVTLSCSQTLNHNVMYWYQQKSSQAPKLLFHYYDKDFNNEADTPDNFQSRRPNTSFCFLDIRSPGLGDTAMYLCALGLAYTGELFFGEGSRLTVL.

This rearrangement joins TRBV27 to TRBJ2-5, with TRBD1 matching over 7 bases. After removal of 6 bases from V and 7 bases from J, the junction contained 11 bases not matched to a gene. The CDR3 extends over 14 amino acids. Looked up from germline, CDR1 is MNHEY and CDR2 is SMNVEV (reference sequence). As DNA, the CDR3 is TGTGCCAGCAGCCAAGGGGGCGCACGGGTGACCCAGTACTTC. It codes for CASSQGGARVTQYF.

The chain uses TRBV13 and TRBJ2-7; TRBD2 matches at 8 bases. This CDR3 is built from 15 residues. Germline CDR1 is PRHDT and CDR2 is FYEKMQ (reference sequence). With V trimmed by 0 bases and J by 4 bases, 5 bases remained unmatched. For the CDR3, the DNA is TGTGCCAGCAGCTTAGGGGGCGGGGGGTCGTACGAGCAGTACTTC. It encodes CASSLGGGGSYEQYF.

CDR3 DNA sequence: TGTGCCAGCAGTGTGGGACAGGGGGCGCTTGATACGCAGTATTTT. Amino acid sequence: CASSVGQGALDTQYF. The chain links TRBV27 to TRBJ2-3, with 12 bases identical to TRBD1. This CDR3 comprises 15 residues. Germline V gives CDR1 MNHEY, CDR2 SMNVEV (reference sequence). V shed 5 bases, J shed 6 bases, and the junction held 6 bases outside the gene matches.

This sequence joins TRBV1 and TRBJ2-1; the D segment call TRBD2 is taken from the table without a DNA check. TRBV1 corresponds to a pseudogene. This CDR3 has 12 residues. For the CDR3, the DNA is TGCACCAGGAGACGGGAGAACAATGAGCAGTTCTTC. Translation gives CTRRRENNEQFF.

The chain links TRBV2 to TRBJ2-7; D is uncertain. Looked up from germline, CDR1 is SNHLY and CDR2 is FYNNEI. Trimming cost V 4 bases and J 2 bases, with 12 bases left between them. The CDR3 has 14 amino acids. For the CDR3, the DNA is TGTGCCAGCAGTGGGGCAAACCTCGCCTACGAGCAGTACTTC. Translation gives CASSGANLAYEQYF. The variable domain in full, with the rest retrieved from reference TRBV2 and TRBJ2-7, is EPEVTQTPSHQVTQMGQEVILRCVPISNHLYFYWYRQILGQKVEFLVSFYNNEISEKSEIFDDQFSVERPDGSNFTLKIRSTKLEDSAMYFCASSGANLAYEQYFGPGTRLTVT.

The rearrangement uses TRBV28 and TRBJ2-7; 12 nucleotides line up with TRBD2. Germline CDR1 is MDHEN and CDR2 is SYDVKM. The CDR3 extends over 16 amino acids. Trimming cost V 2 bases and J 4 bases; bases outside gene matches: 6. The CDR3 is CASSLMTSGSLYEQYF. CDR3 in DNA: TGTGCCAGCAGTTTAATGACTAGCGGGAGTTTGTACGAGCAGTACTTC.

The chain employs TRBV12-5 and TRBJ1-1; D not certain. The germline gives CDR1 LGHNT, CDR2 FRNRAP. The V gene lost 1 base and the J gene lost 1 base, with 7 bases spanning the gap. The CDR3 is 14 amino acids. The CDR3 DNA is TGTGCTAGTGGTTTGGGGCGGAGGAACACTGAAGCTTTCTTT. It codes for CASGLGRRNTEAFF.

The chain couples TRBV14 to TRBJ2-3; no reliable D call. The CDR3 is made up of 17 amino acids. Trimming left V 1 base short and J 0 bases short, with 14 bases between. Germline V lookup: CDR1 SGHDN, CDR2 FVKESK. CDR3: CASSQGNLGFSTDTQYF. The CDR3, as DNA: TGTGCCAGCAGCCAAGGAAACTTGGGCTTCAGCACAGATACGCAGTATTTT.

A word on this clone: The junction and the germline gene differ at one end; a read error may be behind it. The genes are TRBV7-9 and TRBJ1-2, with D unresolved. The germline V gene encodes CDR1 SEHNR and CDR2 FQNEAQ (reference sequence). This CDR3 is 12 amino acids long. The chain's CDR3 is CSSSPQEGGYTF. CDR3 DNA: TGTTCCAGCAGCCCCCAAGAGGGTGGCTACACCTTC.